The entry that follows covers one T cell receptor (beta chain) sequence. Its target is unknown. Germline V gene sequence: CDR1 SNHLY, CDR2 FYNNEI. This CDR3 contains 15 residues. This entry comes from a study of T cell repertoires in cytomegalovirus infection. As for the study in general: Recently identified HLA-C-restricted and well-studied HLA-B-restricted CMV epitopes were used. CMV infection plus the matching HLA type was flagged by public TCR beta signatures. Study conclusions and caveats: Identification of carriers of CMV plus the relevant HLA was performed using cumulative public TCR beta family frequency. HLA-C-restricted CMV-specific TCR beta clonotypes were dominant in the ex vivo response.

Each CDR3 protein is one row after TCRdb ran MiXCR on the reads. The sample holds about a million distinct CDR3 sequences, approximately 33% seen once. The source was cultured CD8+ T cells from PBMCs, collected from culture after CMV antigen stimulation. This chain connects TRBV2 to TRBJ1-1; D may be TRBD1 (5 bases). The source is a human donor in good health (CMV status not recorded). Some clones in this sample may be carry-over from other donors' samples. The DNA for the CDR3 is TGTCTTTCCACGGGGGGGGAATATCTGGACACTGAAGCTTTCTTT. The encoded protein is CLSTGGEYLDTEAFF.